This is a list of T cell receptor beta chains from one sample in a study of identical twins. One entry per CDR3 protein results from TCRdb running MiXCR on the 5' RACE reads. Altogether 600,000 to 800,000 distinct CDR3 sequences are present, 21% being singletons, with the ten largest covering approximately 4.5%. These records were also assigned to another study, of T cells expressing NK-cell markers.

Sequences were obtained from PBMCs. These receptors originate from a woman aged 18-29 years in good health. Both conserved end residues are part of each CDR3. The D gene is left open where the match is weak. Clone size is given for some rows only: seen once, a few or many times, or a class if the clone is expanded.

clone size: NA
J gene: TRBJ2-1
V gene: TRBV20-1
D gene: TRBD1
CDR3 DNA: TGCAGTGCTACCCCGACAGGGGAAGAGCAGTTCTTC
CDR3 protein: CSATPTGEEQFF

clone size: many
J gene: TRBJ2-5
V gene: TRBV7-8
D gene: NA
CDR3 DNA: TGTGCAAGTTTAGCGTTAGGGGGGGCCTTAGAGACCCAGTACTTC
CDR3 protein: CASLALGGALETQYF

clone size: many
J gene: TRBJ1-1
V gene: TRBV7-2
D gene: TRBD1
CDR3 DNA: TGTGCCAGCAGCTTAGGGGGACAGCCCACTGAAGCTTTCTTT
CDR3 protein: CASSLGGQPTEAFF

clone size: NA
J gene: TRBJ2-1
V gene: TRBV7-2
D gene: NA
CDR3 DNA: TGTGCCAGCAGCTTACAGGTGTCCTACAATGAGCAGTTCTTC
CDR3 protein: CASSLQVSYNEQFF

clone size: NA
J gene: TRBJ1-1
V gene: TRBV29-1
D gene: TRBD1
CDR3 DNA: TGCAGCGCCCAGACAGGGAGCACTGAAGCTTTCTTT
CDR3 protein: CSAQTGSTEAFF

clone size: few
J gene: TRBJ2-1
V gene: TRBV10-3
D gene: NA
CDR3 DNA: TGTGCCATCAGCCAGTTTAATGAGCAGTTCTTC
CDR3 protein: CAISQFNEQFF

clone size: few
J gene: TRBJ2-5
V gene: TRBV11-2
D gene: NA
CDR3 DNA: TGTGCCAGCAGCTTAGAGGCGACGAAAGAGACCCAGTACTTC
CDR3 protein: CASSLEATKETQYF

clone size: NA
J gene: TRBJ1-1
V gene: TRBV20-1
D gene: NA
CDR3 DNA: TGCAGTGCTGAGACTCTGGTTAACACTGAAGCTTTCTTT
CDR3 protein: CSAETLVNTEAFF

clone size: NA
J gene: TRBJ2-3
V gene: TRBV23-1
D gene: TRBD1
CDR3 DNA: TGCGCCAGCGGACGGGCCAAAACCGGGACAGGGGGTGGCACAGATACGCAGTATTTT
CDR3 protein: CASGRAKTGTGGGTDTQYF

clone size: NA
J gene: TRBJ2-2
V gene: TRBV18
D gene: TRBD1
CDR3 DNA: TGTGCCAGCTCACGGACAGGGCGAAACACCGGGGAGCTGTTTTTT
CDR3 protein: CASSRTGRNTGELFF

clone size: NA
J gene: TRBJ1-2
V gene: TRBV2
D gene: NA
CDR3 DNA: NA
CDR3 protein: CASSPTFGAYGYTF

clone size: NA
J gene: TRBJ2-7
V gene: TRBV7-9
D gene: NA
CDR3 DNA: TGTGCCAGCAGGCCTATATCCGACGAGCAGTACTTC
CDR3 protein: CASRPISDEQYF

clone size: few
J gene: TRBJ1-4
V gene: TRBV11-2
D gene: NA
CDR3 DNA: TGTGCCAGCAGCCCTCATCGTGGAAATAACAATGAAAAACTGTTTTTT
CDR3 protein: CASSPHRGNNNEKLFF

clone size: few
J gene: TRBJ1-1
V gene: TRBV9
D gene: TRBD1
CDR3 DNA: TGTGCCAGCAGCGCCGAGGACAGGGTGGCTGAAGCTTTCTTT
CDR3 protein: CASSAEDRVAEAFF

clone size: many
J gene: TRBJ2-3
V gene: TRBV10-3
D gene: TRBD1
CDR3 DNA: TGTGCCATCAGTGAGGACAGGGGCGTGTCAGATACGCAGTATTTT
CDR3 protein: CAISEDRGVSDTQYF

clone size: NA
J gene: TRBJ2-1
V gene: TRBV20-1
D gene: NA
CDR3 DNA: TGCAGTGCTAGAGATGTTGGCTCGAACTACAATGAGCAGTTCTTC
CDR3 protein: CSARDVGSNYNEQFF

clone size: few
J gene: TRBJ2-1
V gene: TRBV18
D gene: TRBD2
CDR3 DNA: TGTGCCAGCTCACCGAATGAAGCGGGGCTCTCCTACAATGAGCAGTTCTTC
CDR3 protein: CASSPNEAGLSYNEQFF

clone size: NA
J gene: TRBJ2-5
V gene: TRBV10-3
D gene: TRBD1
CDR3 DNA: TGTGCCACCGGCTCAGGGGGAGAGACCCAGTACTTC
CDR3 protein: CATGSGGETQYF

clone size: NA
J gene: TRBJ2-1
V gene: TRBV12-3/TRBV12-4
D gene: TRBD2
CDR3 DNA: TGTGCCACCGGGACTAGCGGACACCCAAATGAGCAGTTCTTC
CDR3 protein: CATGTSGHPNEQFF

clone size: NA
J gene: TRBJ1-2
V gene: TRBV27
D gene: TRBD1
CDR3 DNA: TGTGCCAGCAGTTCCCTTGACAGGGCAGCTGGCTACACCTTC
CDR3 protein: CASSSLDRAAGYTF

clone size: few
J gene: TRBJ2-1
V gene: TRBV10-3
D gene: NA
CDR3 DNA: TGTGCCATCAGTGAGGGACTACCCAGTAATGAGCAGTTCTTC
CDR3 protein: CAISEGLPSNEQFF

clone size: many
J gene: TRBJ2-1
V gene: TRBV29-1
D gene: TRBD2
CDR3 DNA: TGCAGCGTTGAGGGACTAGCTCCTCGGATAAATGAGCAGTTCTTC
CDR3 protein: CSVEGLAPRINEQFF

clone size: NA
J gene: TRBJ2-7
V gene: TRBV7-9
D gene: TRBD1
CDR3 DNA: TGTGCCAGCAGCTCGACGGACAGGAGAACAGGGGAGCAGTACTTC
CDR3 protein: CASSSTDRRTGEQYF

clone size: few
J gene: TRBJ2-5
V gene: TRBV28
D gene: NA
CDR3 DNA: TGTGCCAGCAGGTTGACTAAACCGACCCAAGAGACCCAGTACTTC
CDR3 protein: CASRLTKPTQETQYF

clone size: few
J gene: TRBJ2-4
V gene: TRBV13
D gene: TRBD2
CDR3 DNA: TGTGCCAGCAGCTTAGGTCTTGGCGGGGGAAACATTCAGTACTTC
CDR3 protein: CASSLGLGGGNIQYF

clone size: few
J gene: TRBJ1-5
V gene: TRBV12-3/TRBV12-4
D gene: NA
CDR3 DNA: TGTGCCAGCAGTTTAACCCCTAGGCAGCCCCAGCATTTT
CDR3 protein: CASSLTPRQPQHF

clone size: many
J gene: TRBJ2-1
V gene: TRBV6-2/TRBV6-3
D gene: TRBD2
CDR3 DNA: TGTGCCAGCACCCCCCGGACTAGCGGGAGTTCAGATGAGCAGTTCTTC
CDR3 protein: CASTPRTSGSSDEQFF

clone size: NA
J gene: TRBJ2-5
V gene: TRBV7-2
D gene: NA
CDR3 DNA: TGTGCCAGCAGCTTATGGGGTGGGAACCAAGAGACCCAGTACTTC
CDR3 protein: CASSLWGGNQETQYF

clone size: few
J gene: TRBJ2-1
V gene: TRBV2
D gene: TRBD2
CDR3 DNA: TGTGCCAGCAGTGATAGCGGGAGGGCCATGTTCTTC
CDR3 protein: CASSDSGRAMFF